The source of this T cell receptor beta chain is a study of Graves' ophthalmopathy and Graves' hyperthyroidism. Study-wide context: At initial diagnosis, peripheral blood was obtained, and this preceded any treatment.

Under 3 months in duration, the ophthalmopathy in affected donors had moderate-to-severe activity, CAS ≥3 and NOSPECS ≥4. Diagnostic conclusions were grounded in clinical symptoms, serum thyroxine, TRAb, thyroid ultrasound and orbital computed tomography. The V gene's germline CDR1 is GTSNPN and CDR2 SVGIG (reference sequence). This CDR3 region has 11 residues. The V and J ends lost 3 bases and 4 bases, in that order; junction bases with no gene match: 0. Amplification targeted the TCR beta CDR3 regions, with RNA transcripts as the source material. First-round RT-PCR relied on HTBI primers, and a second-round multiplex PCR came next. TCRdb ran MiXCR on the multiplex PCR reads and lists one entry per CDR3 protein. The sample lists 740,000 or so distinct CDR3 sequences; roughly 41% were seen once. This clonotype was counted a few times.

The rearrangement links TRBV30 to TRBJ2-7, with 7 bases lining up with TRBD1. The sequenced material came from peripheral blood. This TCR was recovered from an adult man with Graves' ophthalmopathy. The CDR3 DNA follows: TGTGCCTGGAGACAGGGGTACGAGCAGTACTTC. It yields the protein CAWRQGYEQYF.